These 3 T cell receptor beta chains share one sample of origin, sequenced in a study of shared clonotypes between healthy human individuals. The table came from immunoSEQ multiplex PCR; TCRdb's copy has only in-frame clones and leaves some out. The data show 1.4 million or so clones, approximately 98.5% seen once. Sequencing was done on a sample of naive CD4+ T cells sorted from blood. Regarding subset: CD45RA+ positively selected. The receptors were gathered from a man aged 25 to 40 in good health.

The CDR3 sequence: CAITSSGGTEAFF. As DNA, the CDR3 is TGTGCCATCACTTCGTCCGGGGGGACTGAAGCTTTCTTT. This chain joins TRBV10-3 and TRBJ1-1, with a possible D match to TRBD1 (5 bases). The CDR3 consists of 13 residues. CDR1 ENHRY and CDR2 SYGVKD come from the germline V gene. Trimming pared 7 bases from V and 5 bases from J, leaving 14 bases between.

The chain recombines TRBV15 with TRBJ2-3, with D hard to call. The CDR3 length is 14 residues. The V gene lost 3 bases and the J gene lost 5 bases, with 12 bases spanning the gap. Germline CDR1 is LNHNV and CDR2 is YYDKDF (reference sequence). For the CDR3, the DNA is TGTGCCACCAGCAGCCAATGGGGTGGAGATACGCAGTATTTT. Translating it yields CATSSQWGGDTQYF.

The chain links TRBV7-9 to TRBJ2-3; a weak D match, TRBD1 (6 bases). CDR1 and CDR2 (germline): SEHNR, FQNEAQ (reference sequence). Trimming stripped 4 bases from V and 3 bases from J, with 20 bases between. The CDR3 sequence is 17 residues long. Here the CDR3 reads CASSSPGDPRRTDTQYF. The CDR3 coding sequence is TGTGCCAGCAGCTCCCCAGGGGACCCACGTCGTACAGATACGCAGTATTTT.